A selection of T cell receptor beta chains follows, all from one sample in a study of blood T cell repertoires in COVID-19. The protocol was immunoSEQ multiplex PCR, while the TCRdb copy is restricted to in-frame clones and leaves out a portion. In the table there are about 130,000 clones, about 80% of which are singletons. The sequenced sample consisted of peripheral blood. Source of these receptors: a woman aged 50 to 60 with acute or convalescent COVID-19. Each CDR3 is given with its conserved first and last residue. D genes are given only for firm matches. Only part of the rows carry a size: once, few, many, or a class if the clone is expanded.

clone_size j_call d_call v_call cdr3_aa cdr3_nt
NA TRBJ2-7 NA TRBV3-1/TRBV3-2 CATRGVNEQYF TGTGCCACCAGAGGGGTGAACGAGCAGTACTTC
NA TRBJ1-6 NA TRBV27 CASSSSFQPLHF TGTGCCAGCAGTTCCAGTTTTCAACCCCTCCACTTT
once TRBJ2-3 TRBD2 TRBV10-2 CASSGAGTSGASTDTQYF TGCGCCAGCAGTGGGGCCGGGACTAGCGGAGCTAGCACAGATACGCAGTATTTT
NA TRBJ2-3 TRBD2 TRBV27 CASSRLAGPGGTQYF TGTGCCAGCAGCAGGTTAGCGGGGCCGGGGGGTACGCAGTATTTT
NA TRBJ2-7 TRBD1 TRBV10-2 CASSEEQGAGSYEQYF TGCGCCAGCAGTGAGGAACAGGGGGCTGGCTCCTACGAGCAGTACTTC
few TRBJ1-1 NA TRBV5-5 CASSVGDSLRIEAFF TGTGCCAGCAGCGTGGGAGACAGCCTGAGAATCGAAGCTTTCTTT
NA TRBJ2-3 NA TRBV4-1 CASSLREMDDTQYF TGCGCCAGCAGCCTCCGGGAAATGGATGATACGCAGTATTTT
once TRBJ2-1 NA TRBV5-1 CASSSLQGISYNEQFF TGCGCCAGCAGCTCGTTACAGGGCATCTCCTACAATGAGCAGTTCTTC
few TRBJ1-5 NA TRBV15 CATSRDYMGGGNQPQHF TGTGCCACCAGCAGAGATTATATGGGTGGAGGCAATCAGCCCCAGCATTTT
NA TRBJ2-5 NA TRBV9 CASSVGLVQETQYF TGTGCCAGCAGCGTAGGACTGGTACAAGAGACCCAGTACTTC
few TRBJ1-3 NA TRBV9 CASSVTGNTIYF TGTGCCAGCAGCGTAACAGGAAACACCATATATTTT
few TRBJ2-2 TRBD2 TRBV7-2 CASSVGRAGGLDTGELFF TGTGCCAGCAGCGTCGGTCGGGCGGGAGGGCTGGACACCGGGGAGCTGTTTTTT
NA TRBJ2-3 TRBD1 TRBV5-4 CASIPGQGAKDTQYF TGTGCCAGCATCCCGGGACAGGGGGCGAAAGATACGCAGTATTTT
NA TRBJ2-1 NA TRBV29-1 CSVGLAGDILNEQFF TGCAGCGTTGGACTGGCAGGGGATATCCTGAATGAGCAGTTCTTC
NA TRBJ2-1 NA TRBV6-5 CASGQPSYNEQFF TGTGCCAGCGGACAGCCTTCATACAATGAGCAGTTCTTC
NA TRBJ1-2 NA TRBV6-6 CASSANLDSHYGYTF TGTGCCAGCAGTGCAAACCTTGACAGTCACTATGGCTACACCTTC
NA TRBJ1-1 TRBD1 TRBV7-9 CASTPGTGSRDTEAFF TGTGCCAGCACCCCCGGGACAGGGAGTAGGGACACTGAAGCTTTCTTT
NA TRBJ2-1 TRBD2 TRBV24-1 CATSESGGSNEQFF TGTGCCACCAGTGAAAGCGGGGGAAGCAATGAGCAGTTCTTC
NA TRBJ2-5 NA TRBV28 CASSFGQAQETQYF TGTGCCAGCAGTTTCGGTCAGGCACAAGAGACCCAGTACTTC
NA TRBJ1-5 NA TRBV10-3 CAARGPGNQPQHF TGTGCCGCCCGGGGTCCAGGAAATCAGCCCCAGCATTTT
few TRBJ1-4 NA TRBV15 CATSRDRREREKLFF TGTGCCACCAGCAGAGACCGCAGGGAACGTGAAAAACTGTTTTTT
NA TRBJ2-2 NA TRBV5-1 CASSLAAGSNTGELFF TGCGCCAGCAGCTTGGCTGCAGGGTCGAACACCGGGGAGCTGTTTTTT
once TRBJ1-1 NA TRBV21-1 CASSKVVRGRTEAFF TGTGCCAGCAGCAAAGTGGTCAGGGGGCGCACTGAAGCTTTCTTT
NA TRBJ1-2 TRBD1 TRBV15 CATSSGQGTGGYTF TGTGCCACCAGCAGTGGACAGGGAACGGGTGGCTACACCTTC
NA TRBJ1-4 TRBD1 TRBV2 CASSRRDRFEKLFF TGTGCCAGCAGCAGGAGGGACAGATTTGAAAAACTGTTTTTT
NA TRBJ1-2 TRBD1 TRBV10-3 CAITRLQGGGYTF TGTGCCATCACACGACTGCAGGGGGGAGGCTACACCTTC
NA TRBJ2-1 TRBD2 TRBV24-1 CATSDLRTSGRANEQFF TGTGCCACCAGTGATTTGCGGACTAGCGGGAGGGCCAATGAGCAGTTCTTC
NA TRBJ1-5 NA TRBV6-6 CASSYSGSNQPQHF TGTGCCAGCAGTTACAGCGGTAGCAATCAGCCCCAGCATTTT
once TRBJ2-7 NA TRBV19 CASSRAGQSSYEQYF TGTGCCAGTAGTAGGGCGGGACAGAGCTCCTACGAGCAGTACTTC
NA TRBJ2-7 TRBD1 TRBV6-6 CASRPGQAYEQYF TGTGCCAGCAGACCTGGACAGGCCTACGAGCAGTACTTC
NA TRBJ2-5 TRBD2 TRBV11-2 CASSTLLASQETQYF TGTGCCAGCAGCACCCTACTAGCGTCCCAAGAGACCCAGTACTTC
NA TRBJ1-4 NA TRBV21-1 CASSKALDRTGDNEKLFF TGTGCCAGCAGCAAAGCCCTAGACCGGACAGGGGATAATGAAAAACTGTTTTTT
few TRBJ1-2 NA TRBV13 CASSFSGFGGYTF TGTGCCAGCAGCTTCTCAGGGTTCGGCGGCTACACCTTC
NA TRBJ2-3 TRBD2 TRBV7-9 CASSSAGGTDTQYF TGTGCCAGCAGCTCGGCCGGGGGGACAGATACGCAGTATTTT
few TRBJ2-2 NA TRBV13 CASRSGMDTGELFF TGTGCCAGCAGATCGGGAATGGACACCGGGGAGCTGTTTTTT
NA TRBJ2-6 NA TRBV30 CAWKERGGGANVLTF TGTGCCTGGAAGGAACGGGGTGGTGGGGCCAACGTCCTGACTTTC
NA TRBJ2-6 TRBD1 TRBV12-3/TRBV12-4 CASSLSDRAGLTF TGTGCCAGCAGTTTATCGGACAGGGCGGGCCTGACTTTC
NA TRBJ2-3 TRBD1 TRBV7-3 CASSLSGQADTQYF TGTGCCAGCAGCTTATCTGGACAGGCGGATACGCAGTATTTT
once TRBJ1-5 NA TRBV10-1 CASSEESGQPQHF TGCGCCAGCAGTGAGGAGTCCGGTCAGCCCCAGCATTTT
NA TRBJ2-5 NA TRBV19 CASSFWTGETQYF TGTGCCAGTAGTTTTTGGACTGGAGAGACCCAGTACTTC
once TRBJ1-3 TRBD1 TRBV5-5 CASRRDRGGGNTIYF TGTGCCAGCAGACGAGACAGGGGTGGAGGGAACACCATATATTTT
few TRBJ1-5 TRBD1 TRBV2 CASSSTGGGGQPQHF TGTGCCAGCAGTTCTACAGGGGGTGGGGGGCAGCCCCAGCATTTT
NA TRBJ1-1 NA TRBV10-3 CATTGGSDTEAFF TGTGCCACCACGGGGGGCTCAGACACTGAAGCTTTCTTT